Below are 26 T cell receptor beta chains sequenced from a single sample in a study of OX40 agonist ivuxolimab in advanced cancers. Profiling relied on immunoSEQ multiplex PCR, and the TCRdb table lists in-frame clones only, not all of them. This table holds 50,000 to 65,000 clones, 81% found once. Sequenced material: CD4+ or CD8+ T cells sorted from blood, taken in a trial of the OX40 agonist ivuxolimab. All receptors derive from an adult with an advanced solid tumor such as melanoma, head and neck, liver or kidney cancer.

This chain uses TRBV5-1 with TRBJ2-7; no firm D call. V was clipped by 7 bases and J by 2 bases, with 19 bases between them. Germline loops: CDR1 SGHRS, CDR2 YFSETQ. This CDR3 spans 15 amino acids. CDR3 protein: CASSTVGSSTYEQYF. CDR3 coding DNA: TGCGCCAGCTCCACCGTAGGTTCAAGCACCTACGAGCAGTACTTC.

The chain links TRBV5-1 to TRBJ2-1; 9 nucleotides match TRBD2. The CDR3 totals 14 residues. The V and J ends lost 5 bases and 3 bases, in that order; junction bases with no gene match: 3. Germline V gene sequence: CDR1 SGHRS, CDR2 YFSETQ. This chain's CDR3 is CASRRTSDYNEQFF. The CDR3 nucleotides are TGCGCCAGCAGACGGACTAGCGACTACAATGAGCAGTTCTTC.

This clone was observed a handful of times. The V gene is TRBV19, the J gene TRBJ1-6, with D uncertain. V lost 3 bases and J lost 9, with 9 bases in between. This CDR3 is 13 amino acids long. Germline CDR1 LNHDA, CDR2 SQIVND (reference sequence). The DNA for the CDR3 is TGTGCCAGTAGTATCAGGACCCTTTCACCCCTCCACTTT. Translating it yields CASSIRTLSPLHF.

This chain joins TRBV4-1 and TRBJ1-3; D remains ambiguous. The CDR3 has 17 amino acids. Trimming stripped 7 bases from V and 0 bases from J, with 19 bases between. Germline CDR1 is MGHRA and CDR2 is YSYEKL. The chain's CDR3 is CASTETQTQHSGNTIYF. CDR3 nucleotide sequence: TGCGCCAGCACCGAGACACAGACGCAACACTCTGGAAACACCATATATTTT.

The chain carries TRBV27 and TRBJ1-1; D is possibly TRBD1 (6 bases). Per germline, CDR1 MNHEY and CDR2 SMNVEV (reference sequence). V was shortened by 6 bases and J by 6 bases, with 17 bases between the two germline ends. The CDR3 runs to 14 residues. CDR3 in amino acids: CASSPYGAGAEAFF. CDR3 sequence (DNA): TGTGCCAGCAGCCCCTACGGTGCAGGGGCTGAAGCTTTCTTT.

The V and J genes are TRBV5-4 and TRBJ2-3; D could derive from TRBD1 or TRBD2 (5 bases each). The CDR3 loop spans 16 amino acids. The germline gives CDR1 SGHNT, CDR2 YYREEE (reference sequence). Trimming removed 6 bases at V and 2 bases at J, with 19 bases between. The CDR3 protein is CASTFGGRGTTDTQYF. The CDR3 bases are TGTGCCAGCACCTTTGGGGGTAGAGGGACCACAGATACGCAGTATTTT.

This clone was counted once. The CDR3 is CSVSTGRNSPLHF. Here the CDR3 DNA reads TGCAGCGTCTCGACAGGGCGAAATTCACCCCTCCACTTT. The V and J genes are TRBV29-1 and TRBJ1-6; 7 bases align to TRBD1. This CDR3 spans 13 amino acids. Germline V gene data show CDR1 as SQVTM and CDR2 as ANQGSEA. With V trimmed by 6 bases and J by 7 bases, 6 bases remained unmatched.

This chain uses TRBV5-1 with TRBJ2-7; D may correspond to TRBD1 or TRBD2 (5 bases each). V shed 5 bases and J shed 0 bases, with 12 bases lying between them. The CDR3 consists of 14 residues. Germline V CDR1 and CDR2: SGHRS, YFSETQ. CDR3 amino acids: CASRAAGTSYEQYF. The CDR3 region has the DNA TGCGCCAGCAGGGCCGCAGGGACCTCCTACGAGCAGTACTTC.

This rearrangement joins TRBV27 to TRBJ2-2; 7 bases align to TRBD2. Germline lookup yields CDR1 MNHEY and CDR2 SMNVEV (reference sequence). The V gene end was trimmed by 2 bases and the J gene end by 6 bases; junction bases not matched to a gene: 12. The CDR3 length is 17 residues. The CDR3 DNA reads TGTGCCAGCAGTTTAACCCGGGACTGGGGGGGAGCCGGGGAGCTGTTTTTT. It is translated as CASSLTRDWGGAGELFF.

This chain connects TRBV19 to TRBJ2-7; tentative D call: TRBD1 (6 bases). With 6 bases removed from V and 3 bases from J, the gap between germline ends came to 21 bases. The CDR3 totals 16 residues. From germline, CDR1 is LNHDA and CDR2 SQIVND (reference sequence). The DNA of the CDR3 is TGTGCCAGTAGCTCTGGACAGCTTAGGGGTCGCTACGAGCAGTACTTC. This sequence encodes CASSSGQLRGRYEQYF.

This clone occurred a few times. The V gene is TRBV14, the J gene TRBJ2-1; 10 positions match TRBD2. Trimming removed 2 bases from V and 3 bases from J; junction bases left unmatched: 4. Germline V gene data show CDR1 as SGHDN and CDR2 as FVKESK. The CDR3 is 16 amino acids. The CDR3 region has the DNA TGTGCCAGCAGCCAAATTCGGACTAGCGGCTACAATGAGCAGTTCTTC. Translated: CASSQIRTSGYNEQFF.

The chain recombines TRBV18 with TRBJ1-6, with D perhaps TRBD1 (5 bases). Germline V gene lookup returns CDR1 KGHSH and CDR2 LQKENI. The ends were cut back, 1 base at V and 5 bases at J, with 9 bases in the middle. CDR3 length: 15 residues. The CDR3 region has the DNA TGTGCCAGCTCACCACTCGGGGCAGATAATTCACCCCTCCACTTT. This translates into CASSPLGADNSPLHF.

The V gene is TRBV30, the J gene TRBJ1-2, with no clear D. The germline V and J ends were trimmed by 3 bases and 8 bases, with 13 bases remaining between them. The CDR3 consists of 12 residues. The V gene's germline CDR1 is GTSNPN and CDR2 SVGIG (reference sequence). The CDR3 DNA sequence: TGTGCCTGGAGGGTCCCAGCCAGCGGCTACACCTTC. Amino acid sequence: CAWRVPASGYTF.

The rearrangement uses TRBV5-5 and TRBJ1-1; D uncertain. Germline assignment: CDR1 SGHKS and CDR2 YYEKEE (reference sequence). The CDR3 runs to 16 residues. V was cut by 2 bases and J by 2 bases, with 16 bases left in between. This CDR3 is CASSFRFVGVNTEAFF. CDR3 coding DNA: TGTGCCAGCAGCTTCCGTTTCGTCGGGGTCAACACTGAAGCTTTCTTT.

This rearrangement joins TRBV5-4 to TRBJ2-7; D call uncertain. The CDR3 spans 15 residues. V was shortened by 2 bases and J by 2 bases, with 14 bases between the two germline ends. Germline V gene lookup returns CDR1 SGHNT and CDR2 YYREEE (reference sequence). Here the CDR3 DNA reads TGTGCCAGCAGCTTAGCCCGGACGGGCACCTACGAGCAGTACTTC. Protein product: CASSLARTGTYEQYF.

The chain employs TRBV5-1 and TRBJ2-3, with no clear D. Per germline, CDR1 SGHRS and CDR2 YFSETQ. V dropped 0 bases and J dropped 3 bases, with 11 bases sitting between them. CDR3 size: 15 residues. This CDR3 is CASSLVSASTDTQYF. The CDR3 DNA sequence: TGCGCCAGCAGCTTGGTTTCGGCTAGTACAGATACGCAGTATTTT.

The CDR3 sequence is CASKSRTSGGKDTQYF. In DNA, the CDR3 is TGTGCCAGCAAAAGCCGTACTAGCGGGGGGAAGGATACGCAGTATTTT. This sequence joins TRBV27 and TRBJ2-3, with 12 positions matching TRBD2. The CDR3 length is 16 residues. From germline, CDR1 is MNHEY and CDR2 SMNVEV (reference sequence). With V trimmed by 7 bases and J by 6 bases, 11 bases remained unmatched.

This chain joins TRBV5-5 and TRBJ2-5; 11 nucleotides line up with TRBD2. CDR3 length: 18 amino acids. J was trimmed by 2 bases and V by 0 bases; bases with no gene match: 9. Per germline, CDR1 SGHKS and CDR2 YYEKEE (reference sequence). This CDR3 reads CASSLARLAGGLQETQYF. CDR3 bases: TGTGCCAGCAGCTTGGCCAGGCTAGCGGGGGGCTTACAAGAGACCCAGTACTTC.

The CDR3 loop reads CASSQIKQGGYGYTF. The DNA for the CDR3 is TGTGCCAGCAGCCAAATAAAGCAGGGTGGCTATGGCTACACCTTC. J is TRBJ1-2 and V is TRBV7-2, with a possible D match to TRBD1 (5 bases). Trimming took 5 bases from V and 4 from J, leaving 17 bases between them. The CDR3 is made up of 15 amino acids. CDR1 is SGHTA and CDR2 is FQGNSA in the germline V gene. Based on the CDR3 plus reference TRBV7-2 and TRBJ1-2, the full variable domain is GAGVSQSPSNKVTEKGKDVELRCDPISGHTALYWYRQSLGQGLEFLIYFQGNSAPDKSGLPSDRFSAERTGGSVSTLTIQRTQQEDSAVYLCASSQIKQGGYGYTFGSGTRLTVV.

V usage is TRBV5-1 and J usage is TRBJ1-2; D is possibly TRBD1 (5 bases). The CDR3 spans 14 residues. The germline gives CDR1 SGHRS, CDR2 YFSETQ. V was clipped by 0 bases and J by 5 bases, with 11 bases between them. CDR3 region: CASSLGRREYGYTF. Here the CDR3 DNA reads TGCGCCAGCAGCTTGGGTCGCAGGGAGTATGGCTACACCTTC.

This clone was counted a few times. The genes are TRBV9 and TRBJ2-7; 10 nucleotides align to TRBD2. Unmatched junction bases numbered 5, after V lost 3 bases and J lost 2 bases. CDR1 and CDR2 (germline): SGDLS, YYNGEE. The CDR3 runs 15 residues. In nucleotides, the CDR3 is TGTGCCAGCAGCGCCCTAGCGGGGGCCGCCTACGAGCAGTACTTC. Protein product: CASSALAGAAYEQYF.

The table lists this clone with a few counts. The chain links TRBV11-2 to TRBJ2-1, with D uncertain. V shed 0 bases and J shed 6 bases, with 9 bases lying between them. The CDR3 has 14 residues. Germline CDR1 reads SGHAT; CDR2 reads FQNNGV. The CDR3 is CASSLDRWGNEQFF. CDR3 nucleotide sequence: TGTGCCAGCAGCTTAGATCGGTGGGGCAATGAGCAGTTCTTC. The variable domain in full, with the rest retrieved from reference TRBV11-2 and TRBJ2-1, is EAGVAQSPRYKIIEKRQSVAFWCNPISGHATLYWYQQILGQGPKLLIQFQNNGVVDDSQLPKDRFSAERLKGVDSTLKIQPAKLEDSAVYLCASSLDRWGNEQFFGPGTRLTVL.

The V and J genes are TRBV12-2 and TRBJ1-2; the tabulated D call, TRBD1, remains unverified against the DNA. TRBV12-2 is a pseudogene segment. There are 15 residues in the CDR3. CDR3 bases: TGTGCAAGTCGCCCACGCTCGGGACAGAACTATGGCTACACCTTC. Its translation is CASRPRSGQNYGYTF.

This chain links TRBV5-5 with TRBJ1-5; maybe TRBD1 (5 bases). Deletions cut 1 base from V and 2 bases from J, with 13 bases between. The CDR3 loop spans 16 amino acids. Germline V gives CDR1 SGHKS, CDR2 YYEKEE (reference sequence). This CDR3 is CASSLSGAEGNQPQHF. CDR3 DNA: TGTGCCAGCAGCTTGTCTGGGGCGGAGGGCAATCAGCCCCAGCATTTT.

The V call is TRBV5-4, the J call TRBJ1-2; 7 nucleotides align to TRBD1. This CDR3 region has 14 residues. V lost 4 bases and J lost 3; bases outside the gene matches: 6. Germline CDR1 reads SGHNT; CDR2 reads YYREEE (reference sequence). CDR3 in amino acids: CASSREQGYYGYTF. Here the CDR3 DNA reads TGTGCCAGCAGCCGTGAACAGGGGTACTATGGCTACACCTTC.

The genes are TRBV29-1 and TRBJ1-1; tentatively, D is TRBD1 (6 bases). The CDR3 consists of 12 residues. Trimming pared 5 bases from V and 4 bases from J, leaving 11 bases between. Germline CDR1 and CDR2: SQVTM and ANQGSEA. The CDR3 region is CSVPQGFTEAFF. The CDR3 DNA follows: TGCAGCGTTCCACAGGGTTTCACTGAAGCTTTCTTT. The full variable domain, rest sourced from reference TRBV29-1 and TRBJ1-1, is SAVISQKPSRDICQRGTSLTIQCQVDSQVTMMFWYRQQPGQSLTLIATANQGSEATYESGFVIDKFPISRPNLTFSTLTVSNMSPEDSSIYLCSVPQGFTEAFFGQGTRLTVV.